A selection of T cell receptor beta chains follows, all from one sample in a study of human T cells and chemical hapten exposure. TCRdb re-called the RACE reads with MiXCR, one entry per CDR3 protein. Of tens of thousands of distinct CDR3 sequences in the sample, about 10% were seen once. The starting material was whole blood, obtained in connection with sensitization to the hapten diphenylcyclopropenone (DPC). Receptors originate from a woman aged 45-59 years with alopecia areata. Some clones in this sample may be carry-over from other donors' samples. Both conserved end residues are part of each CDR3. A D gene is named only where the DNA matches it firmly. Clone size appears in some rows only: once, few, many, or a class for an expanded clone.

abundance,d_gene,j_gene,v_gene,CDR3aa,CDR3nt
many,NA,TRBJ1-1,TRBV29-1,CSARTVRNTEAFF,TGCAGCGCCAGGACCGTAAGGAACACTGAAGCTTTCTTT
many,TRBD2,TRBJ2-3,TRBV12-3/TRBV12-4,CASSSGLAGFTDTQYF,TGTGCCAGCAGTAGCGGACTAGCGGGTTTCACAGATACGCAGTATTTT
many,NA,TRBJ2-1,TRBV5-4,CASSLADGVSYNEQFF,TGTGCCAGCAGCTTGGCGGACGGGGTCAGCTACAATGAGCAGTTCTTC
few,NA,TRBJ1-1,TRBV6-5,CASSYSSADRNTEAFF,TGTGCCAGCAGTTACTCGAGCGCGGACAGAAACACTGAAGCTTTCTTT
NA,NA,TRBJ1-1,TRBV28,CASTRGNTEAFF,TGTGCCAGCACTCGCGGGAACACTGAAGCTTTCTTT
many,TRBD1,TRBJ2-7,TRBV5-4,CASSFPGQGIYEQYF,TGTGCCAGCAGCTTTCCGGGACAGGGAATCTACGAGCAGTACTTC
few,NA,TRBJ2-3,TRBV7-2,CASSPDYLTDTQYF,TGTGCCAGCAGCCCGGACTATCTCACAGATACGCAGTATTTT
NA,NA,TRBJ2-2,TRBV7-6,CASRRRGTGELFF,TGTGCCAGCCGGAGGCGCGGCACCGGGGAGCTGTTTTTT
many,NA,TRBJ1-2,TRBV25-1,CASSPGIRYGYTF,TGTGCCAGCAGTCCAGGGATTCGATATGGCTACACCTTC
many,TRBD1,TRBJ2-5,TRBV7-6,CASSYSGTAQETQYF,TGTGCCAGCAGTTATTCCGGGACAGCCCAAGAGACCCAGTACTTC
many,TRBD2,TRBJ2-5,TRBV5-1,CASSPGLAGGHGETQYF,TGCGCCAGCAGCCCAGGACTAGCGGGAGGCCACGGTGAGACCCAGTACTTC
few,NA,TRBJ2-7,TRBV6-6,CASSSGTPSYEQYF,TGTGCCAGCAGTTCCGGGACACCTTCCTACGAGCAGTACTTC
many,NA,TRBJ2-6,TRBV6-2/TRBV6-3,CASSSSRGSGANVLTF,TGTGCCAGCAGTTCTTCCCGCGGCTCTGGGGCCAACGTCCTGACTTTC
few,NA,TRBJ1-1,TRBV6-1,CASSEPIRGPDTEAFF,TGTGCCAGCAGTGAGCCGATCAGGGGTCCGGACACTGAAGCTTTCTTT
NA,TRBD1,TRBJ2-1,TRBV28,CASGPAGGLEQFF,TGTGCCAGCGGGCCGGCAGGGGGTCTTGAGCAGTTCTTC
few,TRBD1,TRBJ1-1,TRBV6-5,CASSYSNRGRTEAFF,TGTGCCAGCAGTTACTCTAACAGGGGGCGGACTGAAGCTTTCTTT